Listed here are 2 T cell receptor beta chains from one sample, sequenced in a study of radiotherapy plus CTLA-4 blockade in lung cancer. Sequencing was performed with immunoSEQ multiplex PCR; in TCRdb, only in-frame clones are kept and a portion is missing. This sample has tens of thousands of clones, with 60% to 80% found just once. The specimen comprised peripheral blood, sampled from a patient treated with radiotherapy plus ipilimumab. Receptors originate from a human donor with non-small cell lung cancer who had stable disease on radiotherapy plus ipilimumab.

The chain links TRBV6-5 to TRBJ1-2; D unresolved. Trimming stripped 6 bases from V and 0 bases from J, with 14 bases between. This CDR3 has 15 residues. Germline CDR1 reads MNHEY; CDR2 reads SVGAGI. This chain's CDR3 is CASRLDTGTNYGYTF. The DNA of the CDR3 is TGTGCCAGCAGGCTCGATACCGGGACTAACTATGGCTACACCTTC.

The gene calls are TRBV5-1 and TRBJ1-2, with D perhaps matching TRBD1 (5 bases). The CDR3 is made up of 13 amino acids. Germline loops: CDR1 SGHRS, CDR2 YFSETQ. Deletions cut 7 bases from V and 4 bases from J, with 14 bases between. Here the CDR3 reads CASARGEGYGYTF. The CDR3 bases are TGCGCCAGCGCTCGGGGGGAGGGCTATGGCTACACCTTC.